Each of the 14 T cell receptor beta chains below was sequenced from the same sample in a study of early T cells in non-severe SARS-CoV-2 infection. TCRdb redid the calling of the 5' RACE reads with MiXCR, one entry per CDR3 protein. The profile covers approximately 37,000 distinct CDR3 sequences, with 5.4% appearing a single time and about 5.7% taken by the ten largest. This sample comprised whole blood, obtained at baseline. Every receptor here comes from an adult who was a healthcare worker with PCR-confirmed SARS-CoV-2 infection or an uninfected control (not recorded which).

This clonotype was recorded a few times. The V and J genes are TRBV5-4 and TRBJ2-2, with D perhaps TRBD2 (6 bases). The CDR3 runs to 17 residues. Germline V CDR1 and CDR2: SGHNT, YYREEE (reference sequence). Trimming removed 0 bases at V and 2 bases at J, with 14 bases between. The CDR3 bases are TGTGCCAGCAGCTTGGAGTCCCTAGCGACCAACACCGGGGAGCTGTTTTTT. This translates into CASSLESLATNTGELFF.

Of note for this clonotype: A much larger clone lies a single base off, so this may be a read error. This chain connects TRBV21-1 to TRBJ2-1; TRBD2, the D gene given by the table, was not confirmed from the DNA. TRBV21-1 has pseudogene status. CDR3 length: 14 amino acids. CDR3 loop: CASSLTGEDNEQFF. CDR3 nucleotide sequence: TGTGCCAGCAGTCTGACGGGAGAAGACAATGAGCAGTTCTTC.

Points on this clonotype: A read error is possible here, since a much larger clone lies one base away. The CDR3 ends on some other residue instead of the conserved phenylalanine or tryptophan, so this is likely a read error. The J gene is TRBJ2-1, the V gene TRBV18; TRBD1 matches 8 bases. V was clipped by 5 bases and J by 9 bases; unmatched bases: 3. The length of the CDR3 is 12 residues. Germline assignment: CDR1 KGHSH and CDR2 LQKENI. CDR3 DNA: TGTGCCAGCTCATTACAGGGGGTTGAGCAGTTCCTC. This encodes CASSLQGVEQFL.

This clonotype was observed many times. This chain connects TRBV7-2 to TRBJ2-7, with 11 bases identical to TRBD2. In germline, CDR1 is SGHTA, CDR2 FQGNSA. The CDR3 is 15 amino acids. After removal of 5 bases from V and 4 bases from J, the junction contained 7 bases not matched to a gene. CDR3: CASSPGLAVSYEQYV. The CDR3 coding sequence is TGTGCCAGCAGCCCGGGACTAGCGGTGTCATACGAGCAGTACGTC.

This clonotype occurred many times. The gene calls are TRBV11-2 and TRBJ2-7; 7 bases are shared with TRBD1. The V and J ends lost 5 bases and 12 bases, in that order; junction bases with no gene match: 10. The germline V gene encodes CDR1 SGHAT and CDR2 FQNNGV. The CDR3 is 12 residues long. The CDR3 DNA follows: TGTGCCAGCAGCCCGAGGACAGGCCCGTCGTACGTC. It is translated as CASSPRTGPSYV.

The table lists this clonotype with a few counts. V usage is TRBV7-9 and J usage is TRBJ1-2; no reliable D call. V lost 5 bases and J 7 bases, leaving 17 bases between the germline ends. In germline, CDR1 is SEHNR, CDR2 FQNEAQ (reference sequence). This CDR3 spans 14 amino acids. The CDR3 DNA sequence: TGTGCCAGCAGCGCTATTCCCACGATTGGTGGCTACACCTTC. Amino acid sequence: CASSAIPTIGGYTF. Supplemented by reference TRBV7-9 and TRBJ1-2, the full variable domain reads DTGVSQNPRHKITKRGQNVTFRCDPISEHNRLYWYRQTLGQGPEFLTYFQNEAQLEKSRLLSDRFSAERPKGSFSTLEIQRTEQGDSAMYLCASSAIPTIGGYTFGSGTRLTVV.

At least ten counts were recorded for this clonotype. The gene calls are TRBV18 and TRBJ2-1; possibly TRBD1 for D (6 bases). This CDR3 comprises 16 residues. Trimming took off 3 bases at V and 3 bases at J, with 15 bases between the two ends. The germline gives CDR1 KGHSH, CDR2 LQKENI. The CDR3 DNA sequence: TGTGCCAGCTCACCGAGGACAGAAGTAAACTACAATGAGCAGTTCTTC. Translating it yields CASSPRTEVNYNEQFF.

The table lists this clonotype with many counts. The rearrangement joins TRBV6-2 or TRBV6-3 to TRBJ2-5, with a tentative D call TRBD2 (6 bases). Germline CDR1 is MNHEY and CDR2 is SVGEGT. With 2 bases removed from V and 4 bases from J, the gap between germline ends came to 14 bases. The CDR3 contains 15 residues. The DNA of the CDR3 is TGTGCCAGCAGTTACCAGTCCGGGGGTGGAGAGACCCAGTACTTC. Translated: CASSYQSGGGETQYF.

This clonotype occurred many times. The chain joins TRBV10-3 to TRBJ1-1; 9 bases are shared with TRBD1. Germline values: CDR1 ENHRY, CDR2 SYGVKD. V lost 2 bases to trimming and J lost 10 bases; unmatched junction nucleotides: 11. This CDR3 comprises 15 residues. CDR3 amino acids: CAISERDRGEFRAFF. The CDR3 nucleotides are TGTGCCATCAGTGAGCGTGACAGGGGGGAGTTTCGAGCTTTCTTT.

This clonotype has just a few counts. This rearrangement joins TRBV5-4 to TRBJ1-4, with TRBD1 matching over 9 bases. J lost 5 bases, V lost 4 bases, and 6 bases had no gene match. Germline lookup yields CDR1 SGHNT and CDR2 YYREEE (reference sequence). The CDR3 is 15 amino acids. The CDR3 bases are TGTGCCAGCAGCGAGAACAGGGGGCTCAATGAAAAACTGTTTTTT. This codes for CASSENRGLNEKLFF. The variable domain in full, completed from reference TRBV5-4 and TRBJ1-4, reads ETGVTQSPTHLIKTRGQQVTLRCSSQSGHNTVSWYQQALGQGPQFIFQYYREEENGRGNFPPRFSGLQFPNYSSELNVNALELDDSALYLCASSENRGLNEKLFFGSGTQLSVL.

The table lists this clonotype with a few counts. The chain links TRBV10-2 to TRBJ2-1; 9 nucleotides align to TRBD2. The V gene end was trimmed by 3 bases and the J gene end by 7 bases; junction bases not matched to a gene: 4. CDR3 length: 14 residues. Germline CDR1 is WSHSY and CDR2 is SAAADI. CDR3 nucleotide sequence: TGCGCCAGCAGTGATCGGCTAGCGGGGAATGAGCAGTTCTTC. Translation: CASSDRLAGNEQFF.

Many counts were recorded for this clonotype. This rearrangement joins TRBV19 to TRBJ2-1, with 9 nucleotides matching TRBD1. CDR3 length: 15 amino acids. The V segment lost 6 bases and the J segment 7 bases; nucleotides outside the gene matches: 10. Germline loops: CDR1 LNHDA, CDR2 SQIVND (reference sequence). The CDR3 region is CASRHGTGRSNEQFF. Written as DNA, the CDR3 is TGTGCCAGTAGACACGGGACAGGGAGATCGAATGAGCAGTTCTTC.

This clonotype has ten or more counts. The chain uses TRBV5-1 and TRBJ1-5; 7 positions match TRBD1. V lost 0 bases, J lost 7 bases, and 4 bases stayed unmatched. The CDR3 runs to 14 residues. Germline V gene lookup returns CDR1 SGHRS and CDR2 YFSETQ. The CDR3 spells CASSLDRGSQPQHF. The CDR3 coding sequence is TGCGCCAGCAGCTTGGACAGGGGCAGCCAGCCCCAGCATTTT.

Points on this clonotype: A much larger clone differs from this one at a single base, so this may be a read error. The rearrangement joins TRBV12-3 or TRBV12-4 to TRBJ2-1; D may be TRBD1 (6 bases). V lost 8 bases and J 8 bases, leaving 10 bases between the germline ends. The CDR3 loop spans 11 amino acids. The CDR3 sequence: CASGYRDEQFF. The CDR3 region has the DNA TGTGCCAGCGGCTACAGGGATGAGCAGTTCTTC.